This entry concerns a single T cell receptor beta chain. Antigen specificity is unknown. Each case's diagnosis was confirmed by two pathologists on H&E. This CDR3 comprises 18 residues. Trimming cost V 0 bases and J 0 bases, with 16 bases left between them. Looked up from germline, CDR1 is LGHNA and CDR2 is YNFKEQ. This sample is part of a study of immune evolution from preneoplasia to lung adenocarcinoma. Study in general: HLA loss of heterozygosity: 7% AIS, over 12% MIA, roughly 35% ADC, none AAH. Study-wide points: Top clone share appeared to fall from AAH through AIS, MIA, adenocarcinoma. Compared with EGFR-mutant or double wild-type lesions, KRAS-mutant nodules were more clonal.

Assay: immunoSEQ multiplex PCR; the TCRdb copy retains only in-frame clones and omits some. Of over 4,000 clones listed, 76% are singletons. The receptor's source is a person in their 70s with lung adenocarcinoma. The chain joins TRBV4-2 to TRBJ2-3; TRBD2 might be the D (5 bases). The sequenced material came from FFPE minimally invasive lung adenocarcinoma tissue. The CDR3: CASSQDSSRLSSTDTQYF. DNA for the CDR3: TGTGCCAGCAGCCAAGATTCTTCCCGACTATCTAGCACAGATACGCAGTATTTT.